These 29 T cell receptor beta chains were all obtained from the same sample, sequenced in a study of T cells after yellow fever vaccination. TCRdb processed the 5' RACE reads anew with MiXCR; each CDR3 protein has one entry. The table has approximately 330,000 distinct CDR3 sequences, roughly an eighth seen once. The sequencing here drew on CD4+ T cells sorted from PBMCs, taken 15 days after the yellow fever booster vaccination. Receptor source: a man aged 18-30 years who received the YFV17D yellow fever vaccine.

The chain couples TRBV28 to TRBJ1-4; D is uncertain. This CDR3 is 12 amino acids long. V was shortened by 2 bases and J by 8 bases, with 6 bases between the two germline ends. Germline lookup yields CDR1 MDHEN and CDR2 SYDVKM. The CDR3 coding sequence is TGTGCCAGCAGTTTACGTACAGAAAAACTGTTTTTT. This translates into CASSLRTEKLFF.

The sample holds a few counts of this clonotype. The CDR3 DNA reads as TGCGCCAGCAGCGTTGGACAGGGTACGAAGACAGATACGCAGTATTTT. Its protein is CASSVGQGTKTDTQYF. J is TRBJ2-3 and V is TRBV5-1; 8 positions agree with TRBD1. The CDR3 is 16 amino acids. Germline V gene lookup returns CDR1 SGHRS and CDR2 YFSETQ. With 4 bases clipped from V and 3 bases from J, the junction kept 10 bases outside the gene matches.

The V and J genes are TRBV18 and TRBJ1-1; D is uncertain. The CDR3 length is 14 residues. Germline V gene data show CDR1 as KGHSH and CDR2 as LQKENI. Trimming shortened V by 2 bases and J by 4 bases, and 11 bases separated the two germline ends. CDR3 DNA: TGTGCCAGCTCACCAACGGCCACGAGCACTGAAGCTTTCTTT. Translating it yields CASSPTATSTEAFF.

The DNA for the CDR3 is TGCGCCAGCAGCCAAGAGGTCAGGACAGGGCAGTATTCACCCCTCCACTTT. This gives the protein CASSQEVRTGQYSPLHF. The V call is TRBV4-3, the J call TRBJ1-6; 8 nucleotides align to TRBD1. With 0 bases clipped from V and 8 bases from J, the junction kept 9 bases outside the gene matches. Per germline, CDR1 LGHNA and CDR2 YSLEER. The CDR3 spans 17 residues.

This clonotype was seen a handful of times. This rearrangement joins TRBV3-1 to TRBJ2-1, with D uncertain. The CDR3 consists of 13 residues. Trimming shortened V by 3 bases and J by 7 bases, and 10 bases separated the two germline ends. Germline CDR1 LGHDT, CDR2 YNNKEL (reference sequence). DNA of the CDR3: TGTGCCAGCAGCCATCCGATTACTAATGAGCAGTTCTTC. Translated, it gives CASSHPITNEQFF.

The table lists this clonotype with many counts. V and J are TRBV9 and TRBJ2-1; no reliable D call. Germline CDR1 and CDR2: SGDLS and YYNGEE. V lost 5 bases to trimming and J lost 2 bases, with 17 bases between them. The CDR3 contains 16 residues. The CDR3 spells CASSPLSQITYNEQFF. In nucleotides, the CDR3 is TGTGCCAGCAGTCCTCTTTCGCAGATAACCTACAATGAGCAGTTCTTC. The variable domain in full, completed from reference TRBV9 and TRBJ2-1, reads DSGVTQTPKHLITATGQRVTLRCSPRSGDLSVYWYQQSLDQGLQFLIQYYNGEERAKGNILERFSAQQFPDLHSELNLSSLELGDSALYFCASSPLSQITYNEQFFGPGTRLTVL.

This clonotype has more than one count but fewer than ten. The chain uses TRBV7-9 and TRBJ1-2; D uncertain. Germline CDR1 and CDR2: SEHNR and FQNEAQ (reference sequence). The germline V and J ends were trimmed by 4 bases and 8 bases, with 17 bases remaining between them. The CDR3 loop spans 14 amino acids. Written as DNA, the CDR3 is TGTGCCAGCAGCTCCAGCAGTCGGTCAGCAGGCTACACCTTC. This sequence encodes CASSSSSRSAGYTF. Supplemented by reference TRBV7-9 and TRBJ1-2, the full variable domain reads DTGVSQNPRHKITKRGQNVTFRCDPISEHNRLYWYRQTLGQGPEFLTYFQNEAQLEKSRLLSDRFSAERPKGSFSTLEIQRTEQGDSAMYLCASSSSSRSAGYTFGSGTRLTVV.

This chain links TRBV3-1 with TRBJ2-3; no reliable D call. The germline CDR1 and CDR2 sequences are LGHDT and YNNKEL (reference sequence). The CDR3 totals 15 residues. The V end lost 1 base, the J end lost 0 bases, and 8 bases lay between the germline ends. The CDR3 reads CASSQGPGSTDTQYF. The CDR3 DNA reads as TGTGCCAGCAGCCAAGGCCCGGGTAGCACAGATACGCAGTATTTT.

This chain joins TRBV18 and TRBJ2-3; weak D call: TRBD2 (5 bases). This CDR3 has 16 residues. Trimming removed 0 bases from V and 0 bases from J, with 10 bases in between. Germline V gene data show CDR1 as KGHSH and CDR2 as LQKENI. The CDR3 is CASSPPGGFSTDTQYF. Here the CDR3 DNA reads TGTGCCAGCTCACCACCGGGCGGGTTTAGCACAGATACGCAGTATTTT. Full variable domain (rest looked up from reference TRBV18 and TRBJ2-3): NAGVMQNPRHLVRRRGQEARLRCSPMKGHSHVYWYRQLPEEGLKFMVYLQKENIIDESGMPKERFSAEFPKEGPSILRIQQVVRGDSAAYFCASSPPGGFSTDTQYFGPGTRLTVL.

The V and J genes are TRBV12-3 or TRBV12-4 and TRBJ2-2; 9 positions match TRBD1. This CDR3 contains 18 residues. V dropped 5 bases and J dropped 2; count of bases not matched to a gene: 12. Here the CDR3 DNA reads TGTGCCAGCAGTCCGGACAGGGGACCACGCAGCAACACCGGGGAGCTGTTTTTT. Amino acids: CASSPDRGPRSNTGELFF.

The CDR3 DNA follows: TGTGCCAGCAGCTTAGCGGGACTAGCTGACTACGAGCAGTACTTC. It is translated as CASSLAGLADYEQYF. This chain links TRBV7-6 with TRBJ2-7; 9 bases align to TRBD2. V shed 0 bases and J 3 bases; nucleotides not matched to a gene: 3. Germline values: CDR1 SGHVS, CDR2 FNYEAQ. The CDR3 loop spans 15 amino acids.

This chain uses TRBV6-2 or TRBV6-3 with TRBJ1-2; tentatively, D is TRBD1 (5 bases). CDR3 length equals 15 residues. Deletions cut 6 bases from V and 4 bases from J, with 18 bases between. Germline CDR1 reads MNHEY; CDR2 reads SVGEGT. As DNA, the CDR3 is TGTGCCAGCAGGGGTAGGGACCGGATAATCTATGGCTACACCTTC. This encodes CASRGRDRIIYGYTF.

This clonotype was detected a few times. This rearrangement joins TRBV5-1 to TRBJ2-7; 7 bases match TRBD1. V was pared by 4 bases and J by 9 bases, with 13 bases of the junction left unmatched. Germline V gene data show CDR1 as SGHRS and CDR2 as YFSETQ. The CDR3 spans 14 residues. CDR3 loop: CASSPGQPASGQYF. As DNA, the CDR3 is TGCGCCAGCAGCCCGGGACAGCCAGCGAGTGGGCAGTACTTC.

This clonotype was seen more than once but under ten times. The V gene is TRBV5-1, the J gene TRBJ1-4; 7 bases agree with TRBD1. The V gene end was trimmed by 1 base and the J gene end by 8 bases; junction bases not matched to a gene: 5. Looked up from germline, CDR1 is SGHRS and CDR2 is YFSETQ. The CDR3 has 14 amino acids. The CDR3 spells CASSLPGTEEKLFF. DNA for the CDR3: TGCGCCAGCAGCTTGCCAGGGACAGAGGAAAAACTGTTTTTT.

This chain joins TRBV7-2 and TRBJ1-4, with TRBD1 as a possible D gene (5 bases). Between the trimmed V and J ends, which lost 7 bases and 6 bases, there was a span of 12 bases. The V gene's germline CDR1 is SGHTA and CDR2 FQGNSA. This CDR3 comprises 13 residues. CDR3 DNA: TGTGCCAGCACCATCTGGGGGTATGAAAAACTGTTTTTT. Amino acids: CASTIWGYEKLFF.

This clonotype was detected a few times. The chain uses TRBV3-1 and TRBJ1-2, with a weak D call TRBD1 (6 bases). V was pared by 4 bases and J by 6 bases, with 15 bases between. CDR1 and CDR2 from the germline V gene are LGHDT and YNNKEL (reference sequence). CDR3 length: 14 amino acids. CDR3 nucleotides: TGTGCCAGCAGCCCCCTGAGGGGGGGGAATGGCTACACCTTC. It yields the protein CASSPLRGGNGYTF.

V is TRBV4-2 and J is TRBJ2-3, with no clear D. The CDR3 totals 15 residues. Germline CDR1 and CDR2: LGHNA and YNFKEQ. V dropped 3 bases and J dropped 0 bases, with 10 bases sitting between them. The CDR3 region is CASSQTGASTDTQYF. DNA for the CDR3: TGTGCCAGCAGCCAGACGGGCGCTAGCACAGATACGCAGTATTTT.

The rearrangement joins TRBV24-1 to TRBJ1-2; TRBD1 matches at 7 bases. Germline values: CDR1 KGHDR, CDR2 SFDVKD. The CDR3 spans 14 residues. Trimming took 4 bases from V and 2 from J; bases not matched to a gene: 3. CDR3 nucleotides: TGTGCCACCAGTGAACTGGACAGGAACTATGGCTACACCTTC. Its protein product is CATSELDRNYGYTF.

This clonotype came up a few times. In DNA, the CDR3 is TGCGCCAGCAGCTTGGGGGACGGGAACACTGAAGCTTTCTTT. Translated, it gives CASSLGDGNTEAFF. This rearrangement joins TRBV5-1 to TRBJ1-1; D perhaps matches TRBD1 (5 bases). With 0 bases removed from V and 1 base from J, the gap between germline ends came to 7 bases. Germline values: CDR1 SGHRS, CDR2 YFSETQ. The CDR3 has 14 residues.

This clonotype was seen more than once but under ten times. This chain uses TRBV20-1 with TRBJ2-3, with D possibly matching TRBD2 (6 bases). From germline, CDR1 is DFQATT and CDR2 SNEGSKA (reference sequence). Trimming pared 0 bases from V and 4 bases from J, leaving 11 bases between. The CDR3 sequence is 14 residues long. CDR3 loop: CSARDLARADTQYF. The CDR3 region has the DNA TGCAGTGCTAGAGATCTAGCGCGAGCAGATACGCAGTATTTT.

The chain couples TRBV20-1 to TRBJ1-5, with 7 bases identical to TRBD1. The germline gives CDR1 DFQATT, CDR2 SNEGSKA (reference sequence). V trimming: 3 bases; J trimming: 5 bases; junction bases outside the gene matches: 4. CDR3 size: 13 residues. The DNA of the CDR3 is TGCAGTGCTAGCTTGGGGACAGATCAGCCCCAGCATTTT. Translating it yields CSASLGTDQPQHF.

This clonotype was counted between two and nine times. The CDR3 protein is CASSPGLTNEKLFF. CDR3 sequence (DNA): TGTGCCAGCAGTCCAGGACTAACTAATGAAAAACTGTTTTTT. This sequence joins TRBV12-3 or TRBV12-4 and TRBJ1-4, with D unclear. V was pared by 5 bases and J by 1 base, with 8 bases between. The CDR3 consists of 14 residues.

The rearrangement uses TRBV20-1 and TRBJ1-1; maybe TRBD1 (5 bases). Trimming pared 4 bases from V and 0 bases from J, leaving 9 bases between. Germline V lookup: CDR1 DFQATT, CDR2 SNEGSKA (reference sequence). The CDR3 length is 13 residues. CDR3 in DNA: TGCAGTGCTAAAGAGGACATGAACACTGAAGCTTTCTTT. It codes for CSAKEDMNTEAFF.

This clonotype has a handful of counts. DNA of the CDR3: TGTGCCAGCAGTCCTGTCTGGGGTGGGGGCTACAATGAGCAGTTCTTC. It specifies CASSPVWGGGYNEQFF. This chain uses TRBV7-3 with TRBJ2-1; D may match TRBD1 or TRBD2 (5 bases each). This CDR3 has 16 residues. Germline CDR1 SGHTA, CDR2 FQGTGA. The V gene lost 6 bases and the J gene lost 3 bases, with 18 bases spanning the gap.

This rearrangement joins TRBV20-1 to TRBJ1-1, with D possibly TRBD1 on 6 matching bases. The CDR3 length is 14 residues. Germline lookup yields CDR1 DFQATT and CDR2 SNEGSKA (reference sequence). The ends were cut back, 2 bases at V and 1 base at J, with 11 bases in the middle. The CDR3 reads CSARPGHGNTEAFF. CDR3 in DNA: TGCAGTGCTAGACCGGGACACGGGAACACTGAAGCTTTCTTT.

The chain joins TRBV4-3 to TRBJ2-3; D is undetermined. The CDR3 spans 15 residues. Trimming left V 2 bases short and J 0 bases short, with 9 bases between. The germline V gene encodes CDR1 LGHNA and CDR2 YSLEER. CDR3 region: CASSQNPASTDTQYF. The CDR3 nucleotides are TGCGCCAGCAGCCAAAATCCGGCGAGCACAGATACGCAGTATTTT.

This clonotype came up a few times. CDR3 bases: TGCAGTGCCAGGACAGACAACTATGGCTACACCTTC. Its translation is CSARTDNYGYTF. The rearrangement joins TRBV20-1 to TRBJ1-2, with D perhaps matching TRBD1 (6 bases). The V gene's germline CDR1 is DFQATT and CDR2 SNEGSKA (reference sequence). V gave up 6 bases and J gave up 2 bases, with 10 bases separating them. This CDR3 has 12 amino acids.

This clonotype was counted between two and nine times. The V and J genes are TRBV7-3 and TRBJ2-7; TRBD2 might be the D (6 bases). CDR1 SGHTA and CDR2 FQGTGA come from the germline V gene. This CDR3 is built from 11 residues. V was cut by 5 bases and J by 7 bases, with 9 bases left in between. This CDR3 reads CASSNGGEQYF. CDR3 in DNA: TGTGCCAGCAGCAATGGGGGGGAGCAGTACTTC.

This clonotype was seen only a few times. Here the CDR3 reads CASGFVQKYKNNEQFF. In nucleotides, the CDR3 is TGTGCCAGCGGTTTCGTACAGAAATACAAAAACAATGAGCAGTTCTTC. The chain combines TRBV6-6 with TRBJ2-1; D unresolved. This CDR3 has 16 residues. Trimming shortened V by 8 bases and J by 5 bases, and 22 bases separated the two germline ends. Germline assignment: CDR1 MNHNY and CDR2 SVGAGI (reference sequence).